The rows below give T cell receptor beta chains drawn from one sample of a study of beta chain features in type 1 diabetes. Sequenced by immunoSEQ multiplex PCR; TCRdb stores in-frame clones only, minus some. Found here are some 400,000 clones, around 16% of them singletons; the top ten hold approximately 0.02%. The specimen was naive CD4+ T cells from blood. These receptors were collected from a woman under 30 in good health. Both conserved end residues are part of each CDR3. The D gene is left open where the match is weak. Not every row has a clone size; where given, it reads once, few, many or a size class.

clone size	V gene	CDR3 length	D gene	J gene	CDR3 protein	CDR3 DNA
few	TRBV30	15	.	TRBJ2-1	CAWSPSPGPYNEQFF	TGTGCCTGGAGTCCCTCCCCAGGCCCGTACAATGAGCAGTTCTTC
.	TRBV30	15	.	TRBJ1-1	CAWSVRPPRGTEAFF	TGTGCCTGGAGTGTTCGACCTCCCCGAGGCACTGAAGCTTTCTTT
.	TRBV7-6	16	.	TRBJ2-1	CASSLAGGTTYNEQFF	TGTGCCAGCAGCTTAGCGGGAGGTACCACATACAATGAGCAGTTCTTC
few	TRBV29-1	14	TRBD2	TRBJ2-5	CSARTSWGQETQYF	TGCAGCGCTCGGACTAGTTGGGGCCAAGAGACCCAGTACTTC
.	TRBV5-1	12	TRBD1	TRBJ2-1	CAVGDRYNEQFF	TGCGCCGTAGGGGACAGGTACAATGAGCAGTTCTTC
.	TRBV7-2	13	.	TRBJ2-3	CASSPQEGPTQYF	TGTGCCAGCAGCCCTCAGGAGGGCCCAACGCAGTATTTT
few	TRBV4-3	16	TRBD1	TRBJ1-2	CASSPQTGGVGYGYTF	TGCGCCAGCAGCCCTCAGACAGGGGGGGTCGGCTATGGCTACACCTTC
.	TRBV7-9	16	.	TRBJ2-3	CASGQPGFSGTDTQYF	TGTGCCAGCGGACAACCGGGATTTAGCGGAACAGATACGCAGTATTTT
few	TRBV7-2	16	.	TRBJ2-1	CASSLAISGPYNEQFF	TGTGCCAGCAGCTTAGCGATTAGCGGACCTTACAATGAGCAGTTCTTC
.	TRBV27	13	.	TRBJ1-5	CASSLKSDQPQHF	TGTGCCAGCAGTTTAAAAAGCGATCAGCCCCAGCATTTT
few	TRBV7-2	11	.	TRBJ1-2	CASSLRYGYTF	TGTGCCAGCAGCTTGCGATATGGCTACACCTTC
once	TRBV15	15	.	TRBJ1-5	CATSSPRDSNQPQHF	TGTGCCACCAGCAGCCCCAGGGATAGCAATCAGCCCCAGCATTTT
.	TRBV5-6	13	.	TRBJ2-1	CASSTTGRGHRFF	TGTGCCAGCAGCACGACGGGCAGGGGTCATCGGTTCTTC
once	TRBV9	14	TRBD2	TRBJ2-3	CASTERGRTDTQYF	TGTGCCAGTACCGAGCGGGGTAGGACAGATACGCAGTATTTT
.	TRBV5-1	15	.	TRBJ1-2	CASSLRERSNYGYTF	TGCGCCAGCAGCTTGCGGGAACGGTCGAACTATGGCTACACCTTC
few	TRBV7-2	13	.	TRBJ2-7	CASSPTGNYEQYF	TGTGCCAGCAGCCCAACAGGGAACTACGAGCAGTACTTC